This entry describes one TCR beta chain. No cognate antigen has been identified for it. Base quality data are lacking; no much larger clone is found one base away. Deletion took 3 bases off V and 3 bases off J, with a span of 13 bases between the germline ends. The germline V gene (reference sequence) supplies CDR1 LNHNV and CDR2 YYDKDF. The CDR3 spans 15 residues, from the cysteine through the phenylalanine. The only DNA kept is the CDR3, 45 bases in frame from the first base. The sample comes from a study of post-analysis software for immune sequencing data (dated by TCRdb to the mid-2010s). Broadly, across the study: The recorded disease courses included relapsing-remitting, secondary progressive and progressive-relapsing multiple sclerosis, and some patients had no subtype annotation. The patient repertoires were compared against 11 previously published healthy control repertoires obtained from donors aged 6 to 25 years. A subset of samples was prepared in parallel using single-end sample barcoding, then pooled and co-amplified after Illumina adapter ligation. General findings and caveats noted by the study authors: The control group was slightly older than the multiple sclerosis patient group. Patients showed significantly higher frequencies than controls for several TRBV segments, among them TRBV5-6, TRBV5-1 and TRBV20-1. Normalized Chao1 diversity was significantly lower in multiple sclerosis patients than controls, suggesting substantial peripheral T-cell clonal expansion. When samples were clustered directly using the F measure, samples prepared in the same batch co-clustered strongly, which prompted a batch-effect correction.

To demonstrate the VDJtools post-analysis software, TCR beta repertoires were profiled from the peripheral blood of 10 to 15 young patients with multiple sclerosis. The multiple sclerosis patients were children and adolescents between roughly 6 and 17 years of age. The library was made by PCR. Sequencer: Illumina HiSeq 2500. Unique molecular identifiers were incorporated into TCR beta cDNA libraries to reduce PCR and sequencing biases. Every 1 to 10 million input T cells yielded 500,000 or so cDNA molecules, meaning each molecule approximated one T cell. The same protocol used for the earlier healthy control dataset was applied to prepare and sequence the patient libraries. Within a given batch, samples were prepared together, multiplexed and sequenced on the same HiSeq lane. The paper's processing steps were these. Raw barcoded reads were processed with MIGEC, discarding single-read molecular identifier groups before consensus assembly and CDR3 extraction. VDJtools was used for post-analysis of the clonotype tables, with diversity normalized by down-sampling every dataset to the smallest sample size. In repertoire overlap clustering, CDR3 amino acid sequences, but not nucleotide sequences, were matched to correct batch-related cross-sample contamination. The public reads were run again by TCRdb, first through fastp at Q25 and then through MiXCR, and only productive beta chains were kept. Rows matching on CDR3 protein sequence are summarized as one entry with the most common DNA and genes. The V and J calls follow TCRdb's processing rather than the paper's. This sample gives fewer than 850,000 distinct CDR3 sequences in total; 46% of them show up just once. Of the sample, over 4.5% is held by the ten largest clones.

The V and J segments used are TRBV15 and TRBJ2-3; TRBD2 is perhaps the D gene, given 6 matching bases. The TCR sequence derives from a girl aged 5 to 17 with multiple sclerosis. Sequencing was performed on blood. The nucleotides read TGTGCCACCAGCAGCCCTCCCGGAGGGACAGATACGCAGTATTTT. Its translation reads: CATSSPPGGTDTQYF.